A selection of T cell receptor beta chains follows, all from one sample in a study of T-cell reconstitution after alpha-beta-depleted transplantation in children. A single record per CDR3 protein comes from TCRdb applying MiXCR to the PCR reads. The sample lists around 600,000 distinct CDR3 sequences, around 17% occurring once. The source was PBMCs from the stem cell graft donor, collected from the stem cell graft. Receptors originate from a human donor who donated a stem cell graft to a child with acute myeloid leukemia. Each CDR3 is given with its conserved first and last residue. The D gene is left open where the match is weak. The size of a clone is reported for some rows only, either as once, few or many, or as a class for expanded clones.

size: many; V: TRBV12-3/TRBV12-4; J: TRBJ2-5; D: NA; DNA: TGTGCCAGCAGTCCCCCGGGGGCGAGGGAGACCCAGTACTTC; CDR3: CASSPPGARETQYF
size: many; V: TRBV20-1; J: TRBJ2-1; D: NA; DNA: TGCAGTGCTAGAGATGACTTACAGAAGTACAATGAGCAGTTCTTC; CDR3: CSARDDLQKYNEQFF
size: many; V: TRBV20-1; J: TRBJ2-1; D: TRBD2; DNA: TGCAGTGCATCAATTCCGGGACTAGCGGGATCTCAGCAGTTCTTC; CDR3: CSASIPGLAGSQQFF
size: few; V: TRBV5-1; J: TRBJ1-1; D: TRBD1; DNA: TGCGCCAGCAGCTTGGGGGACAGGGTCGACACTGAAGCTTTCTTT; CDR3: CASSLGDRVDTEAFF
size: many; V: TRBV9; J: TRBJ1-5; D: NA; DNA: TGTGCCAGCAGCGTAGGGGATAGCAATCAGCCCCAGCATTTT; CDR3: CASSVGDSNQPQHF
size: few; V: TRBV5-6; J: TRBJ1-1; D: NA; DNA: TGTGCCAGCAGCTATGGGTTCGGGGGAATGAACACTGAAGCTTTCTTT; CDR3: CASSYGFGGMNTEAFF
size: few; V: TRBV18; J: TRBJ1-1; D: NA; DNA: TGTGCCAGCTCTTACGGTCCCAACACTGAAGCTTTCTTT; CDR3: CASSYGPNTEAFF
size: once; V: TRBV20-1; J: TRBJ2-3; D: NA; DNA: TGCAGTGCTAGAGACCACACAGATACGCAGAATTTT; CDR3: CSARDHTDTQNF
size: NA; V: TRBV7-9; J: TRBJ1-2; D: NA; DNA: TGTGCCAGCAGCTTATATCTGGGCGCTAACTATGGCTACACCTTC; CDR3: CASSLYLGANYGYTF
size: few; V: TRBV7-3; J: TRBJ2-2; D: NA; DNA: TGTGCCAGCAGCTTCCAGAGGAACACCGGGGAGCTGTTTTTT; CDR3: CASSFQRNTGELFF
size: NA; V: TRBV7-2; J: TRBJ1-1; D: NA; DNA: TGTGCCAGCAGCCGTATCAGGGGCGTCGGCACTGAAGCTTTCTTT; CDR3: CASSRIRGVGTEAFF
size: NA; V: TRBV12-3/TRBV12-4; J: TRBJ2-1; D: TRBD1; DNA: TGTGCCAGCAGTCCGGGGACAGGGGCAAGAAATGAGCAGTTCTTC; CDR3: CASSPGTGARNEQFF
size: NA; V: TRBV7-9; J: TRBJ2-2; D: NA; DNA: TGTGCCAGCAGCGCCGTGTGGCCGAACACCGGGGAGCTGTTTTTT; CDR3: CASSAVWPNTGELFF
size: many; V: TRBV29-1; J: TRBJ2-3; D: NA; DNA: TGCAGCCTCTCAGGACAGCATACCACAGATACGCAGTATTTT; CDR3: CSLSGQHTTDTQYF
size: NA; V: TRBV5-5; J: TRBJ1-5; D: TRBD1; DNA: TGTGCCAGCAGCTTTAGGGCAACAGGGGACCAGCCCCAGCATTTT; CDR3: CASSFRATGDQPQHF
size: NA; V: TRBV29-1; J: TRBJ2-7; D: TRBD2; DNA: TGCAGCGTGGCAAGGGGGACTAGCGGGGGCTCCTACGAGCAGTACTTC; CDR3: CSVARGTSGGSYEQYF
size: NA; V: TRBV25-1; J: TRBJ2-6; D: NA; DNA: TGTGCCAGCAGTGAATTTATGTCTGGGGCCAACGTCCTGACTTTC; CDR3: CASSEFMSGANVLTF
size: few; V: TRBV5-4; J: TRBJ2-5; D: TRBD1; DNA: TGTGCCAGCAGCTTGTGGGCTCTTATCGGACAGGGACCCCTCCAAGAGACCCAGTACTTC; CDR3: CASSLWALIGQGPLQETQYF
size: NA; V: TRBV7-7; J: TRBJ2-3; D: TRBD2; DNA: TGTGCCAGCAGCTCTAGCGGGGCTGGCACAGATACGCAGTATTTT; CDR3: CASSSSGAGTDTQYF
size: NA; V: TRBV7-9; J: TRBJ1-1; D: NA; DNA: TGTGCCAGCAGCTTAGGGGGTAGGACAGAAGAAGCTTTCTTT; CDR3: CASSLGGRTEEAFF
size: few; V: TRBV5-1; J: TRBJ2-2; D: TRBD1; DNA: TGCGCCAGCAGCCTACAGGGGTCGAACACCGGGGAGCTGTTTTTT; CDR3: CASSLQGSNTGELFF
size: many; V: TRBV20-1; J: TRBJ1-5; D: NA; DNA: TGCAGTGCTAGAGTTCACAGGGTCGACCAGCCCCAGCATTTT; CDR3: CSARVHRVDQPQHF
size: many; V: TRBV4-3; J: TRBJ2-7; D: TRBD1; DNA: TGCGCCAGCAGCCGGGGACAGGCACCCTACGAGCAGTACTTC; CDR3: CASSRGQAPYEQYF
size: once; V: TRBV5-4; J: TRBJ2-1; D: TRBD2; DNA: TGTGCCAGCGGTAGCGGGGAAAAGATCTTC; CDR3: CASGSGEKIF
size: NA; V: TRBV6-2/TRBV6-3; J: TRBJ2-5; D: TRBD1; DNA: TGTGCCAGCAGTTACTCGAAGAACGAGGGGGCGGAGGAGACCCAGTACTTC; CDR3: CASSYSKNEGAEETQYF
size: few; V: TRBV7-2; J: TRBJ2-1; D: TRBD1; DNA: TGTGCCAGCAGCTTAGCGCTAGGGGGCATGGGGAATGAGCAGTTCTTC; CDR3: CASSLALGGMGNEQFF
size: NA; V: TRBV27; J: TRBJ1-1; D: NA; DNA: TGTGCCAGCAGTTTTCTGGGACCCACTGAAGCTTTCTTT; CDR3: CASSFLGPTEAFF
size: many; V: TRBV20-1; J: TRBJ2-1; D: NA; DNA: TGCAGTGCTAGAGCGTGGCAAGACAATGAGCAGTTCTTC; CDR3: CSARAWQDNEQFF
size: NA; V: TRBV9; J: TRBJ2-3; D: NA; DNA: TGTGCCAGCAGCGCCTCGCGCGGGGCTCTCAGCACAGATACGCAGTATTTT; CDR3: CASSASRGALSTDTQYF
size: few; V: TRBV3-1; J: TRBJ1-2; D: NA; DNA: TGTGCCAGCAGCCAAGACCGGGGATCTCCAGGCTACACCTTC; CDR3: CASSQDRGSPGYTF
size: many; V: TRBV20-1; J: TRBJ1-2; D: TRBD1; DNA: TGCAGTGCTAAGACAGGGGTTCGTAATGGCTACACCTTC; CDR3: CSAKTGVRNGYTF
size: few; V: TRBV29-1; J: TRBJ2-1; D: TRBD2; DNA: TGCAGCGTTGGACCTAGCGGGGGGGGATTTAGAGTTGAGCAGTTCTTC; CDR3: CSVGPSGGGFRVEQFF
size: many; V: TRBV20-1; J: TRBJ2-7; D: NA; DNA: TGCAGTGCTAGAGATTCGGCCGGGGTAGCATCTTCGCAGCAGTACTTC; CDR3: CSARDSAGVASSQQYF
size: few; V: TRBV4-1; J: TRBJ1-2; D: NA; DNA: TGCGCCAGCAGCCACCTCTATGGCTACACCTTC; CDR3: CASSHLYGYTF
size: few; V: TRBV5-6; J: TRBJ1-2; D: TRBD1; DNA: TGTGCCAGCAGCTGGGGACAGACTAACTATGGCTACACCTTC; CDR3: CASSWGQTNYGYTF